A single sample is the source of the 20 T cell receptor beta chains below, sequenced in a study of blood T cell repertoires in COVID-19 (TCRdb year 2020). The protocol used for the library was the immunoSEQ multiplex PCR assay. TCRdb carries this immuneACCESS record with in-frame sequences only. Its versions omit some clonotypes, under half of them owing to an unresolved V gene in the studies checked, with the rest unexplained. The sample table shows 450,000 to 500,000 clones, and approximately 86% are seen once. The ten largest clones add up to 0.7% of the sample. Sequencing was carried out using PBMCs or T cells enriched from blood (not recorded which). The origin of the receptors is a woman younger than 35 who had recovered from COVID-19.

The V and J genes are TRBV7-2 and TRBJ2-5; D is undetermined. Trimming took 1 base from V and 3 from J, leaving 6 bases between them. This CDR3 has 13 residues. Per germline, CDR1 SGHTA and CDR2 FQGNSA. As DNA, the CDR3 is TGTGCCAGCAGCTTAGAACGCGAAGAGACCCAGTACTTC. Translating it yields CASSLEREETQYF.

V and J are TRBV12-5 and TRBJ2-2, with a possible D match to TRBD1 (7 bases). The CDR3 contains 15 residues. The germline V gene encodes CDR1 LGHNT and CDR2 FRNRAP. Deletions cut 7 bases from V and 6 bases from J, with 18 bases between. The DNA of the CDR3 is TGTGCTAGTGTCTCCCGACAGGGAGGACCCGGGGAGCTGTTTTTT. Amino acids: CASVSRQGGPGELFF.

The chain employs TRBV7-2 and TRBJ2-2; D is undetermined. The CDR3 contains 15 residues. Germline V CDR1 and CDR2: SGHTA, FQGNSA. The ends were cut back, 4 bases at V and 6 bases at J, with 15 bases in the middle. The CDR3 DNA sequence: TGTGCCAGCAGCTCCAAACGTAGACTCTCCGGGGAGCTGTTTTTT. It codes for CASSSKRRLSGELFF.

The chain employs TRBV5-1 and TRBJ1-1, with 7 positions matching TRBD1. Germline V gene lookup returns CDR1 SGHRS and CDR2 YFSETQ. V was clipped by 7 bases and J by 5 bases; unmatched bases: 11. The CDR3 loop spans 14 amino acids. The CDR3 region has the DNA TGCGCCAGCGGACCAGAAGGGGGCCGGACTGAAGCTTTCTTT. Its protein is CASGPEGGRTEAFF.

The rearrangement links TRBV9 to TRBJ2-2; D might be TRBD1 (6 bases). The V end lost 0 bases, the J end lost 7 bases, and 13 bases lay between the germline ends. Germline-derived CDR1 and CDR2 are SGDLS and YYNGEE. This CDR3 is 15 amino acids long. This chain's CDR3 is CASSVVQGAGGELFF. Written as DNA, the CDR3 is TGTGCCAGCAGCGTAGTACAGGGCGCCGGCGGGGAGCTGTTTTTT.

This clone came up a few times. The chain couples TRBV12-3 or TRBV12-4 to TRBJ1-1; D may be TRBD1 (5 bases). This CDR3 comprises 13 residues. Between the trimmed V and J ends, which lost 3 bases and 7 bases, there was a span of 12 bases. CDR3 sequence (DNA): TGTGCCAGCAGTTTTTTCAGGGCCAATGAAGCTTTCTTT. Amino acid sequence: CASSFFRANEAFF.

The CDR3 region has the DNA TGTGCCAGTAGTGATATAACAGGGGACGAAGACACTGAAGCTTTCTTT. This encodes CASSDITGDEDTEAFF. V gene TRBV19 combines with J gene TRBJ1-1; 7 bases align to TRBD1. Germline V CDR1 and CDR2: LNHDA, SQIVND (reference sequence). Unmatched junction bases numbered 12, after V lost 5 bases and J lost 3 bases. This CDR3 region has 16 residues.

This chain joins TRBV20-1 and TRBJ1-2; D gene uncertain. This CDR3 has 11 residues. Germline CDR1 reads DFQATT; CDR2 reads SNEGSKA (reference sequence). V lost 8 bases, J lost 8 bases, and 15 bases lay in between. The CDR3 coding sequence is TGCAGTCTTCTGAGGGCCAGAGGCTACACCTTC. Protein product: CSLLRARGYTF.

CDR3 sequence: CASSLGVAGSFYEQYF. The CDR3 DNA reads TGTGCCAGCAGCCTAGGAGTAGCGGGGTCCTTCTACGAGCAGTACTTC. The rearrangement uses TRBV7-2 and TRBJ2-7, with 8 positions matching TRBD2. This CDR3 has 16 residues. The trim removed 5 bases at V and 3 bases at J, leaving 12 bases unmatched. Per the germline V gene, CDR1 is SGHTA and CDR2 is FQGNSA.

The chain employs TRBV28 and TRBJ1-2; D remains unclear. Trimming shortened V by 5 bases and J by 2 bases, and 15 bases separated the two germline ends. This CDR3 is 15 amino acids long. Germline V CDR1 and CDR2: MDHEN, SYDVKM. The CDR3 nucleotides read TGTGCCAGCAGTGAACCTAGTACTTTAAACTATGGCTACACCTTC. It translates to CASSEPSTLNYGYTF.

This clone was counted once. The rearrangement links TRBV27 to TRBJ1-5; no definite D call. This CDR3 comprises 15 residues. Germline assignment: CDR1 MNHEY and CDR2 SMNVEV (reference sequence). V gave up 5 bases and J gave up 2 bases, with 13 bases separating them. CDR3 loop: CASSVVAAGNQPQHF. The CDR3 coding sequence is TGTGCCAGCAGTGTTGTAGCCGCCGGCAATCAGCCCCAGCATTTT.

In this sample, this clone turned up a few times. The chain carries TRBV5-6 and TRBJ1-3, with a weak D call TRBD1 (5 bases). The ends were cut back, 0 bases at V and 4 bases at J, with 17 bases in the middle. Germline loops: CDR1 SGHDT, CDR2 YYEEEE. This CDR3 spans 17 amino acids. The chain's CDR3 is CASSLVIGPGSGNTIYF. In DNA, the CDR3 is TGTGCCAGCAGCTTGGTAATCGGCCCAGGGTCGGGAAACACCATATATTTT.

This clone was observed a few times. The chain carries TRBV30 and TRBJ1-1; the D is unclear. There are 13 residues in the CDR3. Trimming shortened V by 2 bases and J by 2 bases, and 9 bases separated the two germline ends. Germline V gene sequence: CDR1 GTSNPN, CDR2 SVGIG (reference sequence). CDR3 sequence reads: CAWSPYLNTEAFF. The CDR3 DNA follows: TGTGCCTGGAGTCCCTACCTCAACACTGAAGCTTTCTTT.

This clone has only one observation. The V call is TRBV4-1, the J call TRBJ2-3, with 11 bases aligning to TRBD2. This CDR3 comprises 18 residues. Germline assignment: CDR1 MGHRA and CDR2 YSYEKL. Trimming took 1 base from V and 2 from J; bases not matched to a gene: 8. CDR3 DNA sequence: TGCGCCAGCAGCCAAGGGGGGCTAGCGGGGGGATACACAGATACGCAGTATTTT. Protein sequence: CASSQGGLAGGYTDTQYF.

The chain couples TRBV5-1 to TRBJ2-3; D remains ambiguous. The CDR3 length is 16 residues. The V end was cut by 0 bases, the J end by 2 bases, with 13 bases between. CDR1 and CDR2 from the germline V gene are SGHRS and YFSETQ. CDR3 protein: CASSLAVDTNTDTQYF. For the CDR3, the DNA is TGCGCCAGCAGCTTGGCGGTCGATACTAACACAGATACGCAGTATTTT.

The chain carries TRBV18 and TRBJ2-3, with TRBD1 matching 11 bases. CDR3 length equals 15 residues. The V and J ends lost 7 bases and 3 bases, in that order; junction bases with no gene match: 6. The V gene's germline CDR1 is KGHSH and CDR2 LQKENI. CDR3 sequence reads: CASFEDRGLTDTQYF. CDR3 DNA sequence: TGTGCCAGCTTTGAGGACAGGGGGCTTACAGATACGCAGTATTTT.

The chain joins TRBV28 to TRBJ2-7; perhaps TRBD2 as D (5 bases). CDR1 and CDR2 (germline): MDHEN, SYDVKM. Trimming removed 8 bases at V and 3 bases at J, with 17 bases between. The CDR3 has 14 amino acids. The CDR3 protein is CASVSPRGIYEQYF. The CDR3 DNA sequence: TGTGCCAGCGTAAGTCCCCGAGGGATCTACGAGCAGTACTTC.

This chain uses TRBV15 with TRBJ2-3; D remains unclear. There are 14 residues in the CDR3. Trimming removed 0 bases from V and 2 bases from J, with 6 bases in between. CDR1 is LNHNV and CDR2 is YYDKDF in the germline V gene (reference sequence). The CDR3 here is CATSRDGATDTQYF. The CDR3 nucleotides read TGTGCCACCAGCAGAGATGGAGCCACAGATACGCAGTATTTT.

The CDR3 DNA sequence: TGTGCCACCAGTGATTGGGCCTTTGGGGGCGCCGGGGAGCTGTTTTTT. It codes for CATSDWAFGGAGELFF. The gene calls are TRBV24-1 and TRBJ2-2, with D possibly being TRBD1 (6 bases). The CDR3 extends over 16 amino acids. Germline CDR1 is KGHDR and CDR2 is SFDVKD. The V end was cut by 2 bases, the J end by 6 bases, with 15 bases between.

The chain uses TRBV30 and TRBJ1-2, with D unclear. V was shortened by 5 bases and J by 6 bases, with 13 bases between the two germline ends. Germline V gene sequence: CDR1 GTSNPN, CDR2 SVGIG (reference sequence). There are 12 residues in the CDR3. The CDR3: CAWGSVINGYTF. The CDR3 coding sequence is TGTGCCTGGGGGTCGGTGATAAATGGCTACACCTTC.